A single sample is the source of the 21 T cell receptor beta chains below, sequenced in a study of fetal regulatory T cell absence and autoimmunity. Measured with immunoSEQ multiplex PCR; TCRdb has only the in-frame clones, and not every one. Here the sample spans more than 85,000 clones, 72% being singletons. The sequencing sample was made of pancreas tissue. The receptors were gathered from a male donor with IPEX syndrome.

Of note for this clone: A much more abundant neighbour one base away suggests this may be a read error. Different DNA sequences within this sample yield the same CDR3. The DNA of the CDR3 is TGTGCCAGCAGCTTAGGGGGCACAGATACGCAGTATTTT. Protein: CASSLGGTDTQYF. The rearrangement links TRBV7-2 to TRBJ2-3; D is unresolved. The V gene's germline CDR1 is SGHTA and CDR2 FQGNSA. CDR3 length equals 13 residues. Trimming removed 1 base at V and 1 base at J, with 3 bases between.

The chain links TRBV9 to TRBJ1-6, with no clear D. Germline values: CDR1 SGDLS, CDR2 YYNGEE. Trimming left V 3 bases short and J 8 bases short, with 9 bases between. CDR3 length: 13 residues. CDR3 residues: CASSAISDSPLHF. DNA of the CDR3: TGTGCCAGCAGCGCAATAAGTGATTCACCCCTCCACTTT.

The chain is built from TRBV2 and TRBJ2-2; TRBD2 aligns across 12 bases. The CDR3 loop spans 17 amino acids. With V trimmed by 4 bases and J by 0 bases, 3 bases remained unmatched. Germline CDR1 is SNHLY and CDR2 is FYNNEI. The CDR3: CASSASSGGANTGELFF. DNA for the CDR3: TGTGCCAGCAGTGCTTCTAGCGGGGGGGCGAACACCGGGGAGCTGTTTTTT.

CDR3 nucleotide sequence: TGTGCCAGCAGTGAACAGGGCTCCTACGAGCAGTACTTC. Translating it yields CASSEQGSYEQYF. The J gene is TRBJ2-7, the V gene TRBV2, with D possibly matching TRBD1 (5 bases). Per germline, CDR1 SNHLY and CDR2 FYNNEI. This CDR3 has 13 residues. The V and J ends lost 2 bases and 0 bases respectively, with 5 bases between them.

The V and J genes are TRBV27 and TRBJ2-3; tentatively, D is TRBD2 (7 bases). Germline lookup yields CDR1 MNHEY and CDR2 SMNVEV (reference sequence). The CDR3 totals 15 residues. V lost 3 bases and J lost 1, with 11 bases in between. The CDR3 reads CASSLGGLGTDTQYF. CDR3 in DNA: TGTGCCAGCAGTTTGGGGGGGCTAGGCACAGATACGCAGTATTTT.

In its sample, this clone was seen a few times. The chain couples TRBV19 to TRBJ2-7; tentatively, D is TRBD2 (7 bases). This CDR3 contains 12 residues. V dropped 7 bases and J dropped 6 bases, with 13 bases sitting between them. The V gene's germline CDR1 is LNHDA and CDR2 SQIVND (reference sequence). The CDR3 spells CASNGGPGEQYF. CDR3 coding DNA: TGTGCCAGTAACGGGGGGCCGGGCGAGCAGTACTTC. The full variable domain, with the rest looked up from reference TRBV19 and TRBJ2-7, is DGGITQSPKYLFRKEGQNVTLSCEQNLNHDAMYWYRQDPGQGLRLIYYSQIVNDFQKGDIAEGYSVSREKKESFPLTVTSAQKNPTAFYLCASNGGPGEQYFGPGTRLTVT.

This chain links TRBV27 with TRBJ2-4; D is perhaps TRBD1 (5 bases). V was pared by 2 bases and J by 8 bases, with 10 bases between. The CDR3 has 13 residues. CDR1 MNHEY and CDR2 SMNVEV come from the germline V gene (reference sequence). CDR3 loop: CASSLKGRYIQYF. The CDR3 DNA reads as TGTGCCAGCAGTTTAAAGGGGCGGTACATTCAGTACTTC.

The J gene is TRBJ1-1, the V gene TRBV14, with D maybe TRBD1 (5 bases). Germline V lookup: CDR1 SGHDN, CDR2 FVKESK. The CDR3 consists of 13 residues. Trimming shortened V by 5 bases and J by 1 base, and 8 bases separated the two germline ends. Here the CDR3 DNA reads TGTGCCAGCAGCTGGGGGGGGAACACTGAAGCTTTCTTT. Protein product: CASSWGGNTEAFF.

The CDR3 bases are TGCGCCAGCAGCCTTGGACAGGGCAATCAGCCCCAGCATTTT. Translation: CASSLGQGNQPQHF. The gene calls are TRBV4-1 and TRBJ1-5; 7 bases line up with TRBD1. Looked up from germline, CDR1 is MGHRA and CDR2 is YSYEKL. The V gene end was trimmed by 4 bases and the J gene end by 2 bases; junction bases not matched to a gene: 2. This CDR3 comprises 14 residues.

The chain joins TRBV19 to TRBJ1-1, with D possibly being TRBD1 (6 bases). V lost 5 bases and J lost 3, with 10 bases in between. Germline V gene data show CDR1 as LNHDA and CDR2 as SQIVND (reference sequence). The CDR3 extends over 13 amino acids. CDR3 region: CASSGDRYTEAFF. CDR3 nucleotide sequence: TGTGCCAGTAGTGGTGACAGGTACACTGAAGCTTTCTTT.

V is TRBV5-1 and J is TRBJ2-3, with D tentatively TRBD2 (5 bases). This CDR3 region has 14 residues. Germline V gene sequence: CDR1 SGHRS, CDR2 YFSETQ. V was cut by 1 base and J by 4 bases, with 10 bases left in between. The CDR3 protein is CASSLSLAPDTQYF. As DNA, the CDR3 is TGCGCCAGCAGCTTGAGCCTAGCTCCAGATACGCAGTATTTT. Full variable domain (outside the CDR3, taken from reference TRBV5-1 and TRBJ2-3): KAGVTQTPRYLIKTRGQQVTLSCSPISGHRSVSWYQQTPGQGLQFLFEYFSETQRNKGNFPGRFSGRQFSNSRSEMNVSTLELGDSALYLCASSLSLAPDTQYFGPGTRLTVL.

The chain is built from TRBV2 and TRBJ2-6; TRBD1 aligns across 7 bases. Germline lookup yields CDR1 SNHLY and CDR2 FYNNEI. J lost 0 bases, V lost 10 bases, and 12 bases had no gene match. There are 17 residues in the CDR3. The CDR3 sequence is CATLDRVRTSGANVLTF. CDR3 nucleotide sequence: TGTGCCACCCTAGACAGGGTGAGAACCTCTGGGGCCAACGTCCTGACTTTC.

This clone was counted a single time. The sample holds other DNA sequences that translate to the same CDR3. The J gene is TRBJ2-3, the V gene TRBV5-1; TRBD2 matches at 13 bases. Per germline, CDR1 SGHRS and CDR2 YFSETQ. The CDR3 sequence is 16 residues long. V dropped 3 bases and J dropped 1; count of bases not matched to a gene: 2. DNA of the CDR3: TGCGCCAGCAGCTCCGGACTAGCGGGGGGCACAGATACGCAGTATTTT. The encoded protein is CASSSGLAGGTDTQYF.

The CDR3 nucleotides are TGCAGTGGACTCTCCCGAGATACGCAGTATTTT. Amino acids: CSGLSRDTQYF. The chain carries TRBV20-1 and TRBJ2-3, with D unclear. CDR1 is DFQATT and CDR2 is SNEGSKA in the germline V gene (reference sequence). The CDR3 consists of 11 residues. V lost 7 bases and J lost 5, with 10 bases in between.

The CDR3 here is CASSQRNEAFF. The CDR3 DNA is TGTGCCAGCAGCCAACGGAATGAAGCTTTCTTT. V gene TRBV7-9 combines with J gene TRBJ1-1; D is unclear. CDR3 length: 11 residues. Germline-derived CDR1 and CDR2 are SEHNR and FQNEAQ (reference sequence). Trimming took off 5 bases at V and 7 bases at J, with 8 bases between the two ends.

This clone appeared a single time. This chain connects TRBV9 to TRBJ2-1, with 9 bases lining up with TRBD2. V dropped 0 bases and J dropped 12; count of bases not matched to a gene: 1. Per the germline V gene, CDR1 is SGDLS and CDR2 is YYNGEE. CDR3 size: 12 residues. DNA for the CDR3: TGTGCCAGCAGCGTAGATAGCGGGGGGCAGTTCTTC. Translated, it gives CASSVDSGGQFF.

The V gene is TRBV30, the J gene TRBJ1-2; 8 nucleotides match TRBD1. After removal of 0 bases from V and 1 base from J, the junction contained 7 bases not matched to a gene. Germline-derived CDR1 and CDR2 are GTSNPN and SVGIG (reference sequence). The CDR3 is made up of 16 amino acids. CDR3 sequence reads: CAWSVPGTGRNYGYTF. CDR3 DNA sequence: TGTGCCTGGAGTGTACCCGGGACAGGACGTAACTATGGCTACACCTTC.

The chain recombines TRBV6-5 with TRBJ2-7, with D maybe TRBD1 (6 bases). The CDR3 has 13 amino acids. Germline V lookup: CDR1 MNHEY, CDR2 SVGAGI. Trimming stripped 2 bases from V and 2 bases from J, with 7 bases between. CDR3 sequence reads: CASSYPGAYEQYF. DNA of the CDR3: TGTGCCAGCAGTTACCCAGGGGCCTACGAGCAGTACTTC.

The chain joins TRBV6-6 to TRBJ2-7; 9 bases match TRBD1. This CDR3 comprises 15 residues. Germline CDR1 MNHNY, CDR2 SVGAGI (reference sequence). The junction had 4 bases not matched to a gene; V was cut back by 0 bases and J by 4 bases. The CDR3 DNA is TGTGCCAGCAGTTACTCGACAGGGGGTCAATACGAGCAGTACTTC. Protein sequence: CASSYSTGGQYEQYF.

This clone was detected only once. V is TRBV5-1 and J is TRBJ2-1, with TRBD2 as a possible D gene (6 bases). The CDR3 extends over 16 amino acids. Germline CDR1 reads SGHRS; CDR2 reads YFSETQ. With 4 bases removed from V and 12 bases from J, the gap between germline ends came to 26 bases. Written as DNA, the CDR3 is TGCGCCAGCAGCACCTACGACGGGACTCTTTACCGGGGGCAGTTCTTC. This gives the protein CASSTYDGTLYRGQFF.

The chain joins TRBV18 to TRBJ2-3; D ambiguous. Germline CDR1 and CDR2: KGHSH and LQKENI. The CDR3 covers 14 residues. V was clipped by 1 base and J by 5 bases, with 10 bases between them. This CDR3 reads CASSPRTRRDTQYF. CDR3 nucleotides: TGTGCCAGCTCACCACGGACCCGGAGAGATACGCAGTATTTT.